Listed below are T cell receptor beta chains from one sample, sequenced in a study of Ad26.COV2.S vaccination and SARS-CoV-2 variants. The data were produced by immunoSEQ multiplex PCR, yet TCRdb's version contains in-frame clones alone and is incomplete. The sample lists about 350,000 clones, about nine tenths occurring once. Sequences were derived from peripheral blood, sampled in a trial of Ad26.COV2.S vaccine versus placebo. The receptors were gathered from a person aged 18-65 years who received the Ad26.COV2.S COVID-19 vaccine or a placebo. CDR3s include the opening cysteine and the closing phenylalanine or tryptophan. Fields, in order: J gene, V gene, D gene, clone size, CDR3 protein, CDR3 DNA. The D gene is left open where the match is weak. Some rows have no size entry. The others give once, few or many, or a class for an expanded clone.

TRBJ1-4 TRBV7-2 - - CASSSPPEKLFF TGTGCCAGCAGCTCCCCGCCAGAAAAACTGTTTTTT
TRBJ1-2 TRBV12-3/TRBV12-4 TRBD1 - CASSLGQAAGYTF TGTGCCAGCAGCCTCGGACAGGCGGCGGGCTACACCTTC
TRBJ1-1 TRBV11-1 - - CASSLSQNTEAFF TGTGCCAGCAGCTTATCCCAGAACACTGAAGCTTTCTTT
TRBJ2-7 TRBV9 - few CASSVGDTASYEQYF TGTGCCAGCAGCGTAGGTGATACCGCCTCCTACGAGCAGTACTTC
TRBJ1-2 TRBV30 - - CAWSVEDGVEGGYTF TGTGCCTGGAGTGTTGAGGATGGGGTAGAAGGTGGCTACACCTTC
TRBJ1-6 TRBV7-3 - - CASSPGGVVSPLHF TGTGCCAGCAGCCCCGGAGGGGTGGTATCACCCCTCCACTTT
TRBJ2-1 TRBV6-5 - many CASSYTQGVGYNEQFF TGTGCCAGCAGTTACACACAGGGCGTCGGGTACAATGAGCAGTTCTTC
TRBJ2-2 TRBV30 - - CACRGAAGELFF TGTGCCTGTCGGGGGGCGGCCGGGGAGCTGTTTTTT
TRBJ1-4 TRBV6-5 - - CASSSPGRVNEKLFF TGTGCCAGCAGTTCCCCCGGCAGGGTTAATGAAAAACTGTTTTTT
TRBJ1-1 TRBV9 - once CASSVDGMNTEAFF TGTGCCAGCAGCGTAGATGGGATGAACACTGAAGCTTTCTTT